The entry below gives a single T cell receptor (beta chain) sequence along with its context. Method: immunoSEQ multiplex PCR; TCRdb's copy keeps in-frame clones and lacks some. The sample lists around 130,000 clones, just under 90% seen once, with approximately 8% in the top ten. This sample is drawn from a study of control samples from healthy donors and cancer patients. This CDR3 contains 13 residues. CDR1 and CDR2 from the germline V gene are SGHAT and FQNNGV. The V gene end was trimmed by 5 bases and the J gene end by 6 bases; junction bases not matched to a gene: 4. The specimen was PBMCs. This chain uses TRBV11-2 with TRBJ2-1, with 7 bases lining up with TRBD1. The receptor's source is a man aged 50 to 60 with head and neck cancer. The CDR3 bases are TGTGCCAGCAGCCAACAGGGGCTCAATGAGCAGTTCTTC. As protein: CASSQQGLNEQFF.